One sample yielded the 6 T cell receptor beta chains listed below, sequenced in a study of blood T cell repertoires in COVID-19. Profiling relied on immunoSEQ multiplex PCR, and the TCRdb table lists in-frame clones only, not all of them. This sample has hundreds of thousands of clones, with almost 85% found just once. Input material: peripheral blood. The receptors were gathered from a man between 45 and 60 years old with active or convalescent COVID-19.

V is TRBV4-3 and J is TRBJ2-7; 10 positions agree with TRBD2. The trim removed 1 base at V and 2 bases at J, leaving 2 bases unmatched. There are 15 residues in the CDR3. Germline V CDR1 and CDR2: LGHNA, YSLEER. CDR3 DNA: TGCGCCAGCAGCCAAGCCGGGACTAGCGCCTACGAGCAGTACTTC. Translating gives CASSQAGTSAYEQYF.

The V gene is TRBV12-5, the J gene TRBJ2-5; D not certain. Germline CDR1 is LGHNT and CDR2 is FRNRAP. This CDR3 region has 12 residues. Trimming cost V 0 bases and J 5 bases, with 4 bases left between them. The chain's CDR3 is CASGLVYETQYF. CDR3 bases: TGTGCTAGTGGTTTGGTTTATGAGACCCAGTACTTC.

The chain employs TRBV6-2 or TRBV6-3 and TRBJ2-1, with 11 bases lining up with TRBD2. V lost 6 bases, J lost 5 bases, and 9 bases stayed unmatched. Germline lookup yields CDR1 MNHEY and CDR2 SVGEGT. CDR3 length equals 16 residues. This chain's CDR3 is CASSLSGRALNNEQFF. Here the CDR3 DNA reads TGTGCCAGCAGCCTTAGCGGGAGGGCCCTGAACAATGAGCAGTTCTTC.

This chain uses TRBV19 with TRBJ2-1, with a weak D call TRBD1 (6 bases). The CDR3 runs to 15 residues. Trimming removed 0 bases from V and 2 bases from J, with 8 bases in between. CDR1 and CDR2 from the germline V gene are LNHDA and SQIVND (reference sequence). CDR3 sequence: CASSIEGAAYNEQFF. The CDR3 DNA reads TGTGCCAGTAGTATAGAGGGGGCGGCCTACAATGAGCAGTTCTTC. Variable domain in full (rest from reference TRBV19 and TRBJ2-1): DGGITQSPKYLFRKEGQNVTLSCEQNLNHDAMYWYRQDPGQGLRLIYYSQIVNDFQKGDIAEGYSVSREKKESFPLTVTSAQKNPTAFYLCASSIEGAAYNEQFFGPGTRLTVL.

This clone was seen only a few times. The chain couples TRBV28 to TRBJ2-7; 9 nucleotides agree with TRBD1. CDR3 size: 17 residues. The germline V gene encodes CDR1 MDHEN and CDR2 SYDVKM. Trimming removed 3 bases from V and 3 bases from J; junction bases left unmatched: 12. CDR3 residues: CASSLGGGTGKFYEQYF. CDR3 DNA: TGTGCCAGCAGTTTGGGTGGCGGGACAGGGAAGTTCTACGAGCAGTACTTC.

The gene calls are TRBV11-3 and TRBJ2-1, with 8 bases identical to TRBD2. Germline V gene lookup returns CDR1 SGHNT and CDR2 YENEEA. CDR3 length: 18 residues. V lost 1 base and J lost 0; bases outside the gene matches: 8. CDR3 sequence (DNA): TGTGCCAGCAGCTTAGGTAGCGGGGCACGCCTCTCCTACAATGAGCAGTTCTTC. Translated: CASSLGSGARLSYNEQFF. The full variable domain, completed using reference TRBV11-3 and TRBJ2-1, is EAGVVQSPRYKIIEKKQPVAFWCNPISGHNTLYWYLQNLGQGPELLIRYENEEAVDDSQLPKDRFSAERLKGVDSTLKIQPAELGDSAVYLCASSLGSGARLSYNEQFFGPGTRLTVL.